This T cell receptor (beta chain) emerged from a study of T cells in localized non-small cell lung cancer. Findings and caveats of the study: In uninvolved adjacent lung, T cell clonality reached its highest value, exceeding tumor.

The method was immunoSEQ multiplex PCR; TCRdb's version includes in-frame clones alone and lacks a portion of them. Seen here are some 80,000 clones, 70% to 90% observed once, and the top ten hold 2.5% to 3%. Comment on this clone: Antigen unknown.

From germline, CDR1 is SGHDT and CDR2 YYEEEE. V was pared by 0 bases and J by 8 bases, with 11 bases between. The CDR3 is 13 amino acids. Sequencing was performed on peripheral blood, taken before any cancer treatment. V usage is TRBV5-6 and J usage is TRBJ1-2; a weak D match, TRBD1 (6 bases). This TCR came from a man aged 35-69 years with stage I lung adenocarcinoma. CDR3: CASSLGQGHGYTF. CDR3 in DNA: TGTGCCAGCAGCTTGGGGCAGGGACACGGCTACACCTTC.